The rows below give T cell receptor beta chains drawn from one sample of a study of response to subunit inactivated influenza vaccine. TCRdb re-derived calls from the RT-PCR reads in MiXCR, one entry per CDR3 protein. The top ten hold roughly a tenth of the sample, which has under 850,000 distinct CDR3 sequences, approximately 17% seen once. The material was PBMCs from blood, obtained 5 days after vaccination. Receptor source: a man aged 45-60 years who received an inactivated influenza vaccine. Each CDR3 is given with its conserved first and last residue. The D gene is left open where the match is weak. Clone size is not always given. Where it is, it says once, few, many or a class for expanded clones.

TRBJ2-3,15,TRBD2,TRBV9,NA,TGTGCCAGCAGCGCAACCGGGACTAGAACAGATACGCAGTATTTT,CASSATGTRTDTQYF
TRBJ2-5,14,NA,TRBV5-1,NA,TGCGCCAGCAGCCCCGACGGGGCCCAAGAGACCCAGTACTTC,CASSPDGAQETQYF
TRBJ1-4,13,NA,TRBV20-1,few,TGCAGTGCTAGTACGGGGGCACATGAAAAACTGTTTTTT,CSASTGAHEKLFF
TRBJ2-7,16,NA,TRBV6-2/TRBV6-3,NA,TGTGCCAGCAGAACACGCCGTGCCGGCCCAGCCTACGAGCAGTACTTC,CASRTRRAGPAYEQYF
TRBJ2-1,12,NA,TRBV7-8,many,TGTGCCAGCAGCTTAGTTGCGGTCGAGCAGTTCTTC,CASSLVAVEQFF
TRBJ2-4,13,NA,TRBV2,NA,TGTGCCACCCAACTAGGACCCAAAAACATTCAGTACTTC,CATQLGPKNIQYF
TRBJ2-2,15,TRBD1,TRBV10-1,NA,TGCGCCAGCAGTGGCAGACAGGGGACCACCGGGGAGCTGTTTTTT,CASSGRQGTTGELFF
TRBJ2-1,14,NA,TRBV27,few,TGTGCCAGCAGTTTCAACTACCAGACTTTTGAGCAGTTCTTC,CASSFNYQTFEQFF
TRBJ1-1,13,NA,TRBV25-1,few,TGTGCCAGCAGTGAAGGGTTCACAGCGGAAGCTTTCTTT,CASSEGFTAEAFF
TRBJ1-2,16,TRBD1,TRBV7-9,NA,TGTGCCAGCAGCTTAGTAGACAGGGGGCAGTACTATGGCTACACCTTC,CASSLVDRGQYYGYTF
TRBJ2-2,16,NA,TRBV5-5,NA,NA,CASSLARAMTFGELFF
TRBJ2-1,12,NA,TRBV29-1,NA,TGCAGCGTTGAGAGGCAGCCCAATGAGCAGTTCTTC,CSVERQPNEQFF
TRBJ2-3,18,TRBD2,TRBV9,NA,TGTGCCAGCAGCGTAGGTGACAACGGGGGGGTTAGCACAGATACGCAGTATTTT,CASSVGDNGGVSTDTQYF
TRBJ2-1,15,TRBD1,TRBV7-2,many,TGTGCCAGCAGCTTAGTCGGGACAGGGGGTAATGAGCAGTTCTTC,CASSLVGTGGNEQFF
TRBJ1-1,15,TRBD1,TRBV5-6,NA,TGTGCCAGCAGCGACAGGGCTTTGGGGTACACTGAAGCTTTCTTT,CASSDRALGYTEAFF
TRBJ1-1,13,TRBD1,TRBV5-1,few,TGCGCCAGCAGCACTGGGACAGGAAGTGAAGCTTTCTTT,CASSTGTGSEAFF
TRBJ1-5,15,TRBD1,TRBV15,few,TGTGCCACCAGCAGCCGACAGGGTAGCAATCAGCCCCAGCATTTT,CATSSRQGSNQPQHF
TRBJ2-1,12,NA,TRBV24-1,few,TGTGCCACCAGTGAGGGATTCAATGAGCAGTTCTTC,CATSEGFNEQFF
TRBJ2-7,15,TRBD1,TRBV28,NA,TGTGCCAGCAGTTCGTGGGACAGGAGCTCCTACGAGCAGTACTTC,CASSSWDRSSYEQYF
TRBJ2-3,17,NA,TRBV4-2,NA,TGTGCCAGCAGCCAAGCCGGAGGGGGGGCTGGCGGAGATACGCAGTATTTT,CASSQAGGGAGGDTQYF
TRBJ2-3,13,NA,TRBV20-1,few,TGCAGTGCTTACCCTCCCGGGCCGGATACGCAGTATTTT,CSAYPPGPDTQYF
TRBJ1-1,12,NA,TRBV6-1,NA,TGTGCCAGCAGACAGGGGAACACTGAAGCTTTCTTT,CASRQGNTEAFF
TRBJ2-3,16,TRBD2,TRBV5-1,NA,TGCGCCAGCTGCAGACTAGCGGGAGGGTTATCGGATACGCAGTATTTT,CASCRLAGGLSDTQYF
TRBJ2-4,16,TRBD2,TRBV29-1,few,TGCAGCGTGGCCGAGGGAGGGCTATCGGCCAAAAACATTCAGTACTTC,CSVAEGGLSAKNIQYF
TRBJ2-5,16,NA,TRBV28,NA,TGTGCCAGCAGACCCGACGGGACAAAGCGGGAAGAGACCCAGTACTTC,CASRPDGTKREETQYF
TRBJ2-6,16,TRBD2,TRBV20-1,NA,TGCAGTGCTAGCCTAGCGGGAGAGGTTGGGGCCAACGTCCTGACTTTC,CSASLAGEVGANVLTF
TRBJ2-1,14,NA,TRBV29-1,many,TGCAGCGTCACCGAGACAGCTTACCTAGTGGAGCAGTTCTTC,CSVTETAYLVEQFF
TRBJ2-7,13,NA,TRBV12-3/TRBV12-4,few,TGTGCCAGCAGTATGCCTCTGGCGGGCGAGCAGTACTTC,CASSMPLAGEQYF
TRBJ2-1,16,NA,TRBV11-2,NA,TGTGCCAGCAGCCATTACCGCGGGGTGGCCTACAATGAGCAGTTCTTC,CASSHYRGVAYNEQFF
TRBJ2-3,17,TRBD2,TRBV2,NA,TGTGCCAGCAACCAACTCCTTAGCGGGAGGGGCGCAGATACGCAGTATTTT,CASNQLLSGRGADTQYF
TRBJ2-7,14,TRBD1,TRBV11-1,few,TGTGCCAGCAGCCCCCGGGACAGGGGAGACGAGCAGTACTTC,CASSPRDRGDEQYF
TRBJ2-1,14,TRBD2,TRBV12-3/TRBV12-4,few,TGTGCCAGCAGGACTAGCGGGAGGATCCATGAGCAGTTCTTC,CASRTSGRIHEQFF
TRBJ2-3,22,TRBD1,TRBV20-1,few,TGCAGTGCTAGAGAGGGGCGGGTATCCGGGACAGGAGGTCCTCTTGGCCCAGATACGCAGTATTTT,CSAREGRVSGTGGPLGPDTQYF
TRBJ2-2,15,TRBD1,TRBV12-3/TRBV12-4,NA,TGTGCCAGCAGGGGACAGGGGGTACTTACCGGGGAGCTGTTTTTT,CASRGQGVLTGELFF
TRBJ1-5,14,NA,TRBV28,NA,TGTGCCAGCAGTGTCGACGGAACCAATCAGCCCCAGCATTTT,CASSVDGTNQPQHF
TRBJ1-1,16,NA,TRBV5-1,NA,TGCGCCAGCAGCTTAGGGGGTATCTTCAGGAACACTGAAGCTTTCTTT,CASSLGGIFRNTEAFF
TRBJ2-5,14,NA,TRBV7-6,few,TGTGCCAGCAGCCCGCAAATTACGGGAGAGACCCAGTACTTC,CASSPQITGETQYF
TRBJ1-5,14,NA,TRBV18,many,TGTGCCAGCTCATCTAGGCGAGGCAATCAGCCCCAGCATTTT,CASSSRRGNQPQHF
TRBJ2-3,13,NA,TRBV29-1,few,TGCAGCGCCAGTGGCGCCTTGGGGGATACGCAGTATTTT,CSASGALGDTQYF
TRBJ2-2,16,TRBD1,TRBV4-1,NA,TGCGCCAGCAGCCAAGCCGGGACAGCGAACACCGGGGAGCTGTTTTTT,CASSQAGTANTGELFF
TRBJ2-5,14,TRBD2,TRBV20-1,NA,TGCAGTGCAACGGGACTAGCGGGGATGGAGACCCAGTACTTC,CSATGLAGMETQYF
TRBJ2-1,16,TRBD2,TRBV6-5,few,TGTGCCAGCAGTTGGGGACTAGCGGGAGGGGGAAGCGAGCAGTTCTTC,CASSWGLAGGGSEQFF
TRBJ2-7,16,NA,TRBV12-3/TRBV12-4,few,TGTGCCAGCAGTTTAGCCTCGGGCAGGAGCTCCTACGAGCAGTACTTC,CASSLASGRSSYEQYF